This T cell receptor (beta chain) is drawn from a study of neurological immune-mediated disorders. Study details: The roughly 35 patients with multiple sclerosis comprised 31 relapsing-remitting cases and 3 secondary progressive cases.

With 10-nucleotide random UMIs included, cDNA was synthesized by 5'RACE. A single record per CDR3 protein comes from TCRdb applying MiXCR to the 5' RACE reads. The sample consists of some 120,000 distinct CDR3 sequences, about 3.2% of them appearing once. CDR3 length: 14 amino acids. The ends lost 10 bases at V and 5 bases at J; junction bases unmatched: 11. Germline CDR1 reads WSHSY; CDR2 reads SAAADI. Many counts were recorded for this clonotype. The sample consisted of PBMCs. The TCR sequence derives from a woman aged 30 to 39 with multiple sclerosis. The chain links TRBV10-2 to TRBJ2-3, with 8 positions matching TRBD2. The CDR3 loop is CATSLAGRKDTQYF. For the CDR3, the DNA is TGCGCCACGTCATTAGCGGGGAGAAAAGATACGCAGTATTTT.